Below are 20 T cell receptor beta chains sequenced from a single sample in a study of post-analysis software for immune sequencing data. Study-wide findings and caveats: About five TRBV segments were more frequent in patients than controls; TRBV5-6, TRBV5-1 and TRBV20-1 belonged to this group.

The antigens for these receptors are not known. TCR beta cDNA libraries included unique molecular identifiers. From the PCR reads, TCRdb called clonotypes with MiXCR, one entry per CDR3 protein. Found here are 650,000 to 900,000 distinct CDR3 sequences, around 42% of them singletons; the top ten hold roughly 5%. Sequenced material: blood. The receptors were gathered from a girl aged 5-17 years with multiple sclerosis.

This chain joins TRBV4-3 and TRBJ1-2; the match to TRBD1 covers 7 bases. V was pared by 1 base and J by 8 bases, with 4 bases of the junction left unmatched. CDR3 size: 13 residues. Per the germline V gene, CDR1 is LGHNA and CDR2 is YSLEER. CDR3 region: CASSQVQGYGYTF. In nucleotides, the CDR3 is TGCGCCAGCAGCCAAGTACAGGGGTACGGCTACACCTTC.

This sequence joins TRBV12-3 or TRBV12-4 and TRBJ2-7; D is unclear. The CDR3 is 12 amino acids. Trimming removed 7 bases from V and 7 bases from J, with 14 bases in between. CDR3 amino acids: CASKSPTGEQYF. The CDR3 DNA reads TGTGCCAGCAAGTCTCCCACGGGTGAGCAGTACTTC.

The chain has TRBV7-2 and TRBJ2-1, with D perhaps matching TRBD2 (6 bases). This CDR3 has 15 residues. Looked up from germline, CDR1 is SGHTA and CDR2 is FQGNSA. V was cut by 5 bases and J by 8 bases, with 19 bases left in between. The CDR3: CASSPDRGRSDEQFF. Written as DNA, the CDR3 is TGTGCCAGCAGCCCAGACCGGGGGAGGAGCGATGAGCAGTTCTTC.

V gene TRBV20-1 combines with J gene TRBJ1-2; the D gene is possibly TRBD1 (5 bases). This CDR3 comprises 15 residues. Looked up from germline, CDR1 is DFQATT and CDR2 is SNEGSKA (reference sequence). V lost 1 base and J 7 bases, leaving 19 bases between the germline ends. CDR3 nucleotide sequence: TGCAGTGCTAGAGCTACCGGGGCCCGGGACGGTGGCTACACCTTC. It is translated as CSARATGARDGGYTF.

V usage is TRBV7-6 and J usage is TRBJ2-5; TRBD2 matches at 10 bases. Germline trimming cut 5 bases from V and 11 bases from J; bases unmatched to any gene: 17. CDR1 and CDR2 (germline): SGHVS, FNYEAQ. The CDR3 loop spans 16 amino acids. DNA for the CDR3: TGTGCCAGCAGCAACGTGGTAGGGACTAGCGAGGAGGAGCAGTACTTC. The encoded protein is CASSNVVGTSEEEQYF.

The rearrangement uses TRBV16 and TRBJ2-3; 8 nucleotides align to TRBD2. Germline trimming cut 8 bases from V and 3 bases from J; bases unmatched to any gene: 10. The germline gives CDR1 KGHSY, CDR2 FQNENV. The CDR3 runs 15 residues. The CDR3 region has the DNA TGTGCCAGCTCCAAGACGGGACTAGGAACAGATACGCAGTATTTT. This gives the protein CASSKTGLGTDTQYF.

This clonotype has a single count. The rearrangement links TRBV7-8 to TRBJ2-5; 12 bases agree with TRBD2. Trimming took 5 bases from V and 1 from J; bases not matched to a gene: 8. Germline assignment: CDR1 SGHVS and CDR2 FQNEAQ. This CDR3 comprises 17 residues. The CDR3 sequence: CASSELPSGRAQETQYF. CDR3 sequence (DNA): TGTGCCAGCAGCGAGTTACCTAGCGGGAGGGCCCAAGAGACCCAGTACTTC.

This chain links TRBV3-1 with TRBJ2-6; TRBD2 agrees at 8 bases. Germline lookup yields CDR1 LGHDT and CDR2 YNNKEL (reference sequence). This CDR3 is built from 16 residues. Germline trimming cut 3 bases from V and 0 bases from J; bases unmatched to any gene: 1. CDR3 sequence reads: CASSQLAGSGANVLTF. For the CDR3, the DNA is TGTGCCAGCAGCCAGCTAGCGGGCTCTGGGGCCAACGTCCTGACTTTC. Full variable domain (outside the CDR3, taken from reference TRBV3-1 and TRBJ2-6): DTAVSQTPKYLVTQMGNDKSIKCEQNLGHDTMYWYKQDSKKFLKIMFSYNNKELIINETVPNRFSPKSPDKAHLNLHINSLELGDSAVYFCASSQLAGSGANVLTFGAGSRLTVL.

V and J are TRBV20-1 and TRBJ2-3, with a tentative D call TRBD1 (5 bases). Looked up from germline, CDR1 is DFQATT and CDR2 is SNEGSKA (reference sequence). The CDR3 covers 14 residues. Trimming cost V 5 bases and J 3 bases, with 15 bases left between them. CDR3 loop: CSALPGILTDTQYF. DNA for the CDR3: TGCAGTGCTCTCCCAGGGATCCTTACAGATACGCAGTATTTT.

CDR3 bases: TGTGCCAGCAGTTTTAGGGGAATAAACACTGAAGCTTTCTTT. Protein sequence: CASSFRGINTEAFF. The chain carries TRBV28 and TRBJ1-1; D is possibly TRBD1 (5 bases). V lost 3 bases to trimming and J lost 2 bases, with 10 bases between them. The CDR3 sequence is 14 residues long. CDR1 is MDHEN, CDR2 SYDVKM, per germline.

This chain uses TRBV20-1 with TRBJ1-6; D may be TRBD1 (5 bases). Between the trimmed V and J ends, which lost 0 bases and 13 bases, there was a span of 19 bases. The CDR3 has 15 amino acids. From germline, CDR1 is DFQATT and CDR2 SNEGSKA (reference sequence). In DNA, the CDR3 is TGCAGTGCTAGAGATCGGTCAGGGAGAGGAGTCCCCCTCCACTTT. It encodes CSARDRSGRGVPLHF.

The chain recombines TRBV7-9 with TRBJ1-2; D call uncertain. This CDR3 contains 19 residues. V lost 3 bases and J 0 bases, leaving 23 bases between the germline ends. In germline, CDR1 is SEHNR, CDR2 FQNEAQ (reference sequence). For the CDR3, the DNA is TGTGCCAGCAGCTTGATCGCCCCCCTTGCAGGACCGTCTAACTATGGCTACACCTTC. Translating gives CASSLIAPLAGPSNYGYTF.

The rearrangement links TRBV7-8 to TRBJ2-1; D is unresolved. This CDR3 has 17 amino acids. Trimming shortened V by 0 bases and J by 5 bases, and 17 bases separated the two germline ends. CDR1 and CDR2 from the germline V gene are SGHVS and FQNEAQ. This CDR3 reads CASSLAPSELRDNEQFF. The DNA for the CDR3 is TGTGCCAGCAGCTTAGCTCCGAGCGAGCTACGCGACAATGAGCAGTTCTTC.

This chain uses TRBV5-1 with TRBJ2-7, with 9 bases that match TRBD2. V lost 4 bases, J lost 5 bases, and 13 bases stayed unmatched. Germline CDR1 and CDR2: SGHRS and YFSETQ. The CDR3 totals 16 residues. Written as DNA, the CDR3 is TGCGCCAGCAGCCAAATCGTCGCGGGAGGGGAAGACGAGCAGTACTTC. As protein: CASSQIVAGGEDEQYF.

This chain joins TRBV20-1 and TRBJ2-3; D not certain. The CDR3 extends over 12 amino acids. With 1 base removed from V and 6 bases from J, the gap between germline ends came to 8 bases. In germline, CDR1 is DFQATT, CDR2 SNEGSKA (reference sequence). As DNA, the CDR3 is TGCAGTGCTAGAGGAGTCACCGATACGCAGTATTTT. This sequence encodes CSARGVTDTQYF.

V usage is TRBV28 and J usage is TRBJ2-5, with D maybe TRBD1 (6 bases). Germline V CDR1 and CDR2: MDHEN, SYDVKM. The CDR3 consists of 16 residues. V gave up 4 bases and J gave up 0 bases, with 15 bases separating them. The CDR3 nucleotides read TGTGCCAGCAGTTCCTCCTACGGGACATACCAAGAGACCCAGTACTTC. It is translated as CASSSSYGTYQETQYF.

The rearrangement joins TRBV7-8 to TRBJ2-1; 11 bases align to TRBD2. V dropped 5 bases and J dropped 7; count of bases not matched to a gene: 7. From germline, CDR1 is SGHVS and CDR2 FQNEAQ. The CDR3 totals 15 residues. In DNA form, the CDR3 reads TGTGCCAGCAGCAAAGAACTAGCGGGAGAAAATGAGCAGTTCTTC. It yields the protein CASSKELAGENEQFF.

This clonotype was observed a handful of times. V is TRBV27 and J is TRBJ2-5; a possible D gene is TRBD2 (5 bases). The end of the DNA is better explained by TRBJ2-7, so the J call may be wrong. Germline V gene lookup returns CDR1 MNHEY and CDR2 SMNVEV (reference sequence). This CDR3 contains 14 residues. The CDR3 spells CASSLNAGAYEQYF. CDR3 coding DNA: TGTGCCAGCAGTTTAAACGCGGGTGCCTACGAGCAGTACTTC.

The chain carries TRBV6-1 and TRBJ1-2; D remains unclear. The germline V gene has CDR1 MNHNS and CDR2 SASEGT. V shed 5 bases and J shed 9 bases, with 16 bases lying between them. The CDR3 has 13 amino acids. The CDR3 DNA reads TGTGCCAGCAGTCCGGACCCTGACTCGAGCTACACCTTC. Translation gives CASSPDPDSSYTF.

The table lists this clonotype with a few counts. The chain couples TRBV6-2 or TRBV6-3 to TRBJ2-1, with 13 bases that match TRBD2. Germline V gives CDR1 MNHEY, CDR2 SVGEGT. V was clipped by 2 bases and J by 0 bases; unmatched bases: 4. This CDR3 has 18 residues. CDR3 in DNA: TGTGCCAGCAGTTACACTAGCGGGAGGGGGACCTCCTACAATGAGCAGTTCTTC. Translation: CASSYTSGRGTSYNEQFF.